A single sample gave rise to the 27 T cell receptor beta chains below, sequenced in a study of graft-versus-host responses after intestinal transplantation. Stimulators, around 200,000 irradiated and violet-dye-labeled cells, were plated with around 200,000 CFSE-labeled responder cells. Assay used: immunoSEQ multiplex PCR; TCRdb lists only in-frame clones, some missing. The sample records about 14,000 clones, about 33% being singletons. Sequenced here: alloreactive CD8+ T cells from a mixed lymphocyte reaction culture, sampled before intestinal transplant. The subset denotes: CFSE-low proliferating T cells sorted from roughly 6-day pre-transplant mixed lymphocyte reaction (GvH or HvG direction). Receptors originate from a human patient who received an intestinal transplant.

CDR3 nucleotides: TGCGCCAGCAGCCAACGGACTATTGCCACAGATACGCAGTATTTT. Encoded protein: CASSQRTIATDTQYF. V is TRBV4-3 and J is TRBJ2-3; perhaps TRBD2 as D (6 bases). CDR1 LGHNA and CDR2 YSLEER come from the germline V gene. This CDR3 has 15 amino acids. V was pared by 2 bases and J by 2 bases, with 11 bases between.

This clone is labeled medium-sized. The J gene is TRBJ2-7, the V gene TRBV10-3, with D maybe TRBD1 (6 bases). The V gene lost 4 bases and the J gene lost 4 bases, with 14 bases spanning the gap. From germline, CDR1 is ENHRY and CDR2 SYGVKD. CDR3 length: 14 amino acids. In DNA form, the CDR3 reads TGTGCCATCAGTGGAGTTGGACAGCCATACGAGCAGTACTTC. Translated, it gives CAISGVGQPYEQYF.

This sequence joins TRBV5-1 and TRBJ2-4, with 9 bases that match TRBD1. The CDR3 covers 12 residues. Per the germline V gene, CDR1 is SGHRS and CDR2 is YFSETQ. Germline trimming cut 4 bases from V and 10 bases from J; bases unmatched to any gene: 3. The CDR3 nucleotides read TGCGCCAGCAGCGGGGACAGGGTGATTCAGTACTTC. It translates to CASSGDRVIQYF. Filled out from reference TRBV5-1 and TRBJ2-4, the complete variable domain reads KAGVTQTPRYLIKTRGQQVTLSCSPISGHRSVSWYQQTPGQGLQFLFEYFSETQRNKGNFPGRFSGRQFSNSRSEMNVSTLELGDSALYLCASSGDRVIQYFGAGTRLSVL.

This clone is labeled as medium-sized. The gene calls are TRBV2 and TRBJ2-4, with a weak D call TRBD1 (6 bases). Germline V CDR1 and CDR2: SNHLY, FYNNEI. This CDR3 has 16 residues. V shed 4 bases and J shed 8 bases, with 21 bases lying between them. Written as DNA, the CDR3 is TGTGCCAGCAGTGTCAGGGGCCTCGACTACGAGGACATTCAGTACTTC. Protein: CASSVRGLDYEDIQYF. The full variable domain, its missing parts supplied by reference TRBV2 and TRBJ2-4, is EPEVTQTPSHQVTQMGQEVILRCVPISNHLYFYWYRQILGQKVEFLVSFYNNEISEKSEIFDDQFSVERPDGSNFTLKIRSTKLEDSAMYFCASSVRGLDYEDIQYFGAGTRLSVL.

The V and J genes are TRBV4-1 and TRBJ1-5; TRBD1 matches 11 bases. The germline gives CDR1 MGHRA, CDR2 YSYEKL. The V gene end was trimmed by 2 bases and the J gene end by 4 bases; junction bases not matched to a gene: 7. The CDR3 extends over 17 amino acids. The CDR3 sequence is CASSQLLGDRGNQPQHF. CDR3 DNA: TGCGCCAGCAGCCAACTATTAGGGGACAGGGGGAATCAGCCCCAGCATTTT.

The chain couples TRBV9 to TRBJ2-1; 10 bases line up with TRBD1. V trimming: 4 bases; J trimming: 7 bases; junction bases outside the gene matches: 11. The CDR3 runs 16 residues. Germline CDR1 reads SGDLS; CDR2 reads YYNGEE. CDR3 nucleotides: TGTGCCAGCAGCCCCACCGGGACAGGGGTTGTAAATGAGCAGTTCTTC. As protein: CASSPTGTGVVNEQFF.

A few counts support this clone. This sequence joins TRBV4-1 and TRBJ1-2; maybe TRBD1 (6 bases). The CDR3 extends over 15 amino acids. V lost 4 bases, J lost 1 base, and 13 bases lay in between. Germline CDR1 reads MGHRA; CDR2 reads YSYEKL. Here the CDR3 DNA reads TGCGCCAGCAGCCTCGAACAGGGCTTTAACTATGGCTACACCTTC. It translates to CASSLEQGFNYGYTF.

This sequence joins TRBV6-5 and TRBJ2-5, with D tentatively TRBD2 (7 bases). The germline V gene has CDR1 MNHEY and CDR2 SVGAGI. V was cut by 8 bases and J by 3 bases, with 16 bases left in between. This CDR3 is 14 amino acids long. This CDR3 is CASPGGGGEETQYF. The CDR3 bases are TGTGCCAGCCCGGGGGGCGGCGGGGAAGAGACCCAGTACTTC.

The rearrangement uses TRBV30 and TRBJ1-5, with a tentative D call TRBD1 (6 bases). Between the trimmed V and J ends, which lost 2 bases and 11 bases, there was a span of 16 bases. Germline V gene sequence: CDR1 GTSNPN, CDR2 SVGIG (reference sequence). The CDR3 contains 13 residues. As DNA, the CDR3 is TGTGCCTGGAGTTCTTGGGGGGGGCAGGCCCAGCATTTT. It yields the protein CAWSSWGGQAQHF.

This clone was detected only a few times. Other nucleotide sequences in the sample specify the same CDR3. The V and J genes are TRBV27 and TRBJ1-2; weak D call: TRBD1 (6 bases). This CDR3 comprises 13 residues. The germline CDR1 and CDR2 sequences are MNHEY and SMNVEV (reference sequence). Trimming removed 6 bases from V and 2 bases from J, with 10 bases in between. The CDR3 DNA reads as TGTGCCAGCAGACCCACAGGGAACTATGGCTACACCTTC. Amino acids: CASRPTGNYGYTF.

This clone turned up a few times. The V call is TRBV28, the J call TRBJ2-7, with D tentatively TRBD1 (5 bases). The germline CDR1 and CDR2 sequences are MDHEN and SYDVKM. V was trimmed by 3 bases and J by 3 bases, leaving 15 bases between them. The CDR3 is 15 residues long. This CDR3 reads CASSFAQQVGYEQYF. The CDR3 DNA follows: TGTGCCAGCAGTTTTGCCCAACAGGTAGGCTACGAGCAGTACTTC. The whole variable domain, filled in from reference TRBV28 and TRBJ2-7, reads DVKVTQSSRYLVKRTGEKVFLECVQDMDHENMFWYRQDPGLGLRLIYFSYDVKMKEKGDIPEGYSVSREKKERFSLILESASTNQTSMYLCASSFAQQVGYEQYFGPGTRLTVT.

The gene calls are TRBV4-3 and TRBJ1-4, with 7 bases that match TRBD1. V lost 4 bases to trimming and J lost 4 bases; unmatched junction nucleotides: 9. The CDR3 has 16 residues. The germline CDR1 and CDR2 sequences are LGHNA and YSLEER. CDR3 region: CASSPTEGAYNEKLFF. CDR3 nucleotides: TGCGCCAGCAGCCCCACCGAGGGGGCATATAATGAAAAACTGTTTTTT.

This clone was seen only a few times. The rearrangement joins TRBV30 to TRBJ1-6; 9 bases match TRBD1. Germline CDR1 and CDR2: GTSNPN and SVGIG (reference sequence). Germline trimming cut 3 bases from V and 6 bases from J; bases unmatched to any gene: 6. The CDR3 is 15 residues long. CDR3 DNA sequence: TGTGCCTGGAGAGCTGGGACAGGGAGTAATTCACCCCTCCACTTT. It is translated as CAWRAGTGSNSPLHF.

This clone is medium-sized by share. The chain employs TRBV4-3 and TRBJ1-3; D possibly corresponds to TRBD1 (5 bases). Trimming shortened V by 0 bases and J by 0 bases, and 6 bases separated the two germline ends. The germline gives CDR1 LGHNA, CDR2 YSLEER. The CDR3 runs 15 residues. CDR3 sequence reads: CASSQDGGSGNTIYF. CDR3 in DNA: TGCGCCAGCAGCCAAGACGGGGGCTCTGGAAACACCATATATTTT.

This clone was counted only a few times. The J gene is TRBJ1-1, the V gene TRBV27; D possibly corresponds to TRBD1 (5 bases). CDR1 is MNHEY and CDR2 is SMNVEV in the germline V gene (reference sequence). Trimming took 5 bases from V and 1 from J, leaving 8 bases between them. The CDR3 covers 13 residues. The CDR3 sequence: CASSTGQNTEAFF. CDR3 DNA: TGTGCCAGCAGTACCGGACAGAACACTGAAGCTTTCTTT.

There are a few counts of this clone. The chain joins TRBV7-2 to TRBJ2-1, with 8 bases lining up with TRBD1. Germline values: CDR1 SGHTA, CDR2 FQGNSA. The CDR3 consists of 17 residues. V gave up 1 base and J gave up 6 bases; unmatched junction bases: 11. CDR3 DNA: TGTGCCAGCAGCTTAGTACAGGGGGTTTATATGGGCAATGAGCAGTTCTTC. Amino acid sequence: CASSLVQGVYMGNEQFF.

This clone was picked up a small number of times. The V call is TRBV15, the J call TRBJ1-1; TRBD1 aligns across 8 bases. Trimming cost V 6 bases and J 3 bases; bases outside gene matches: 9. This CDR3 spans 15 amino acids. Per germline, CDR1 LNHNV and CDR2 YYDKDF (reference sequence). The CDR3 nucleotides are TGTGCCACCAGGTACGGACAGGGACTGGACACTGAAGCTTTCTTT. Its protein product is CATRYGQGLDTEAFF.

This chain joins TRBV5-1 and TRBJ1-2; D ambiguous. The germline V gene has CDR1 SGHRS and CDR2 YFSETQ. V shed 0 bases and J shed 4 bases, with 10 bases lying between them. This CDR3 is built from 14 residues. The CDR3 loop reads CASSLAGRPYGYTF. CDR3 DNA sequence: TGCGCCAGCAGCTTGGCGGGAAGACCCTATGGCTACACCTTC.

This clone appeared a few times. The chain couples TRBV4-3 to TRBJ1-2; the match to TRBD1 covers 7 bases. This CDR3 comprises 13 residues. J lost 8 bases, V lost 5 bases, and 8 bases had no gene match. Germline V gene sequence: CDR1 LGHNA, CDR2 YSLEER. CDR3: CASSSTGMGGYTF. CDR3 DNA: TGCGCCAGCAGCTCGACAGGGATGGGCGGCTACACCTTC.

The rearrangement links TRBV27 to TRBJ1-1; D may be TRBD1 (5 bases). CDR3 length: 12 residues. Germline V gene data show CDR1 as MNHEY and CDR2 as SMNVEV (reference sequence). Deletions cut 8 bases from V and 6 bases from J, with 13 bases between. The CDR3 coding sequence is TGTGCCAGCTGGGGGGTTGACGCTGAAGCTTTCTTT. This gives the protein CASWGVDAEAFF.

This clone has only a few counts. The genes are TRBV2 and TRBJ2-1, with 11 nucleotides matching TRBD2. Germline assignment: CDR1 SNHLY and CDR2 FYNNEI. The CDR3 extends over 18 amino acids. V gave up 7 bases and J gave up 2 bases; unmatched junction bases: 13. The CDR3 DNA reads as TGTGCCAGCACCAAGGAGCTAGCGGGGGGACGTACCTACAATGAGCAGTTCTTC. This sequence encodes CASTKELAGGRTYNEQFF. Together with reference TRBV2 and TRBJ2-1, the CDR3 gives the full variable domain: EPEVTQTPSHQVTQMGQEVILRCVPISNHLYFYWYRQILGQKVEFLVSFYNNEISEKSEIFDDQFSVERPDGSNFTLKIRSTKLEDSAMYFCASTKELAGGRTYNEQFFGPGTRLTVL.

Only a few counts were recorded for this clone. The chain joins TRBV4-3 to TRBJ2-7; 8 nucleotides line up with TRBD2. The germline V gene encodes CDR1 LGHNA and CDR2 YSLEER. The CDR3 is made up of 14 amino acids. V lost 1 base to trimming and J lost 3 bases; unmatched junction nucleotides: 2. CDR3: CASSQGTSSYEQYF. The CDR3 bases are TGCGCCAGCAGCCAAGGGACTAGCAGCTACGAGCAGTACTTC.

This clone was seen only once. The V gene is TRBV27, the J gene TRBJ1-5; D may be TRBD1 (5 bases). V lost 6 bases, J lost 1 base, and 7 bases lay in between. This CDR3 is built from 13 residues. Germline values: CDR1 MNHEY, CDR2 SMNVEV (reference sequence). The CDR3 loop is CASRGLSNQPQHF. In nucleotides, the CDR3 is TGTGCCAGCAGGGGACTCAGCAATCAGCCCCAGCATTTT.

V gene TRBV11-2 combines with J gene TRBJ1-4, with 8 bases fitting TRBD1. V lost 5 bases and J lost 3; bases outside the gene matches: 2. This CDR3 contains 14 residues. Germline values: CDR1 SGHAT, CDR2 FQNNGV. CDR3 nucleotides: TGTGCCAGCAGCCCAGGGGGCCCTAATGAAAAACTGTTTTTT. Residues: CASSPGGPNEKLFF.

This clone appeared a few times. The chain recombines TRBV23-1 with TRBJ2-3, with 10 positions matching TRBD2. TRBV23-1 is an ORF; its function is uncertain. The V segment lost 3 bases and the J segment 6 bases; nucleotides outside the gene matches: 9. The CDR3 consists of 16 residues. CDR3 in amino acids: CASSQHRVLAGDTQYF. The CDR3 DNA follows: TGCGCCAGCAGTCAGCATAGGGTACTAGCGGGGGATACGCAGTATTTT.

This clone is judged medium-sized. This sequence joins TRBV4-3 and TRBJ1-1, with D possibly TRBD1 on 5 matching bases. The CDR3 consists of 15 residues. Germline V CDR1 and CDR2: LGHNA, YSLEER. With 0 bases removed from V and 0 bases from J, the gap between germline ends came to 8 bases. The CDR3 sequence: CASSQDRGLNTEAFF. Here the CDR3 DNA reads TGCGCCAGCAGCCAAGATAGGGGCCTGAACACTGAAGCTTTCTTT.

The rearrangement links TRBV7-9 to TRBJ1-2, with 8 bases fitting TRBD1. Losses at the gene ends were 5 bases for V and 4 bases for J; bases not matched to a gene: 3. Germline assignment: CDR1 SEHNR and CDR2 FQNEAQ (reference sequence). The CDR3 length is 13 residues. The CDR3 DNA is TGTGCCAGCAGCCGACAGGGGACCTATGGCTACACCTTC. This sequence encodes CASSRQGTYGYTF.